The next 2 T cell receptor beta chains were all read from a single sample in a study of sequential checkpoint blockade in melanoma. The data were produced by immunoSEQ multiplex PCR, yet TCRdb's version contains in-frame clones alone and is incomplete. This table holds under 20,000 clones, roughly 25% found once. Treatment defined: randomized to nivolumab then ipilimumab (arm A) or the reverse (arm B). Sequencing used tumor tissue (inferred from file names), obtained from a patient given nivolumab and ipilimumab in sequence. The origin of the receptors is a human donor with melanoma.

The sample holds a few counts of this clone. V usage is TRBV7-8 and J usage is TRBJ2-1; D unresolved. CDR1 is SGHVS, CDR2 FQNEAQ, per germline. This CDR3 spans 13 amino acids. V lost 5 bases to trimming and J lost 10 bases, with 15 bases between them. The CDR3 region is CASSPSGSREQFF. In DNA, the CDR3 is TGTGCCAGCAGCCCCAGTGGCTCAAGGGAGCAGTTCTTC.

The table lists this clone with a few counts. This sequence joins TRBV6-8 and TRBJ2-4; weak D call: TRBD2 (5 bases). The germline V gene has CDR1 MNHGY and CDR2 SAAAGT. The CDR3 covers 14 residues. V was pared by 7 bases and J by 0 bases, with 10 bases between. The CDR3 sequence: CASNDRGAKNIQYF. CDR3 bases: TGTGCCAGCAACGACCGGGGAGCCAAAAACATTCAGTACTTC.